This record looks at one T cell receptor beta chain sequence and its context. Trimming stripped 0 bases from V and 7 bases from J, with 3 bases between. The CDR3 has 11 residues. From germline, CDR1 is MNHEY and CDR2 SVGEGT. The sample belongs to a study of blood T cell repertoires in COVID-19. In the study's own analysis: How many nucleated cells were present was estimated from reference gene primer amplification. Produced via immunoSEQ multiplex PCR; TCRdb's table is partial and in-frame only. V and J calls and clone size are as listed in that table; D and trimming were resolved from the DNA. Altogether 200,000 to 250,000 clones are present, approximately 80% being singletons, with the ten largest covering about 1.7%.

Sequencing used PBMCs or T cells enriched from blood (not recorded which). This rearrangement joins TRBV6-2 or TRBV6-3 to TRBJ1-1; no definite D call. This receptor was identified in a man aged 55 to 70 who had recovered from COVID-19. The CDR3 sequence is CASSYSREAFF. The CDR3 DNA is TGTGCCAGCAGTTACTCCCGTGAAGCTTTCTTT.